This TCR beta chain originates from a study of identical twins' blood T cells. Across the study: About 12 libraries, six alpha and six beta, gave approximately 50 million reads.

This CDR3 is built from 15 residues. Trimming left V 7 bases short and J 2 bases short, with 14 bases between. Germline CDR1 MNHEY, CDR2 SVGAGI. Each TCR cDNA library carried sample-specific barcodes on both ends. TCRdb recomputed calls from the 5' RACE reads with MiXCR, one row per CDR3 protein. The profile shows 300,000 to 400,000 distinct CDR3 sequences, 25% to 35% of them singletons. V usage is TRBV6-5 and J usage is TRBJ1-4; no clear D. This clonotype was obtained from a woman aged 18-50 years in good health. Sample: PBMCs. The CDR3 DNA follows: TGTGCCAGCACCCCCGGGTGGTCTACTAATGAAAAACTGTTTTTT. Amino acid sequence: CASTPGWSTNEKLFF.